The source of this T cell receptor (beta chain) is a study of shared clonotypes between healthy human individuals. Looking at the study overall: Participating donors consisted of a couple of women and a few men aged 18 to 49.

A note on this clone: In the same sample, other DNA sequences code for this CDR3.

The CDR3 is 15 residues long. The V segment lost 4 bases and the J segment 2 bases; nucleotides outside the gene matches: 3. Germline values: CDR1 SGHRS, CDR2 YFSETQ. Profiling relied on immunoSEQ multiplex PCR, and the TCRdb table lists in-frame clones only, not all of them. The sample consists of over 1.4 million clones, roughly 96% of them appearing once. Sequences were obtained from naive CD4+ T cells sorted from blood. The subset was: CD45RA+ positively selected. The chain combines TRBV5-1 with TRBJ2-7; 13 bases are shared with TRBD2. The sequence came from a man aged 30 to 45 in good health. The CDR3 DNA reads TGCGCCAGCAGCCCGGGACTAGCGGGGCCCTACGAGCAGTACTTC. It yields the protein CASSPGLAGPYEQYF.